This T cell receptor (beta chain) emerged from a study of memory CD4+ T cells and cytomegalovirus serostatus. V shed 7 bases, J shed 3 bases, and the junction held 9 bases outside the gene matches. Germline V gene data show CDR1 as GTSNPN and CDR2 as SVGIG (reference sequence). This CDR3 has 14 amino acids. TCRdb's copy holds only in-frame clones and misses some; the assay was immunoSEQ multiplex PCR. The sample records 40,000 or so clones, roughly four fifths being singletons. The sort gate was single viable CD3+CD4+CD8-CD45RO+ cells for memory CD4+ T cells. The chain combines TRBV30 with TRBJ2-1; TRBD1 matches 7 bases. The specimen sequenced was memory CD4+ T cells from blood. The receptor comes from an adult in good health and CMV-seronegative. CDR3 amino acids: CAFMQGVFYNEQFF. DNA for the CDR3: TGTGCCTTCATGCAGGGGGTCTTCTACAATGAGCAGTTCTTC.